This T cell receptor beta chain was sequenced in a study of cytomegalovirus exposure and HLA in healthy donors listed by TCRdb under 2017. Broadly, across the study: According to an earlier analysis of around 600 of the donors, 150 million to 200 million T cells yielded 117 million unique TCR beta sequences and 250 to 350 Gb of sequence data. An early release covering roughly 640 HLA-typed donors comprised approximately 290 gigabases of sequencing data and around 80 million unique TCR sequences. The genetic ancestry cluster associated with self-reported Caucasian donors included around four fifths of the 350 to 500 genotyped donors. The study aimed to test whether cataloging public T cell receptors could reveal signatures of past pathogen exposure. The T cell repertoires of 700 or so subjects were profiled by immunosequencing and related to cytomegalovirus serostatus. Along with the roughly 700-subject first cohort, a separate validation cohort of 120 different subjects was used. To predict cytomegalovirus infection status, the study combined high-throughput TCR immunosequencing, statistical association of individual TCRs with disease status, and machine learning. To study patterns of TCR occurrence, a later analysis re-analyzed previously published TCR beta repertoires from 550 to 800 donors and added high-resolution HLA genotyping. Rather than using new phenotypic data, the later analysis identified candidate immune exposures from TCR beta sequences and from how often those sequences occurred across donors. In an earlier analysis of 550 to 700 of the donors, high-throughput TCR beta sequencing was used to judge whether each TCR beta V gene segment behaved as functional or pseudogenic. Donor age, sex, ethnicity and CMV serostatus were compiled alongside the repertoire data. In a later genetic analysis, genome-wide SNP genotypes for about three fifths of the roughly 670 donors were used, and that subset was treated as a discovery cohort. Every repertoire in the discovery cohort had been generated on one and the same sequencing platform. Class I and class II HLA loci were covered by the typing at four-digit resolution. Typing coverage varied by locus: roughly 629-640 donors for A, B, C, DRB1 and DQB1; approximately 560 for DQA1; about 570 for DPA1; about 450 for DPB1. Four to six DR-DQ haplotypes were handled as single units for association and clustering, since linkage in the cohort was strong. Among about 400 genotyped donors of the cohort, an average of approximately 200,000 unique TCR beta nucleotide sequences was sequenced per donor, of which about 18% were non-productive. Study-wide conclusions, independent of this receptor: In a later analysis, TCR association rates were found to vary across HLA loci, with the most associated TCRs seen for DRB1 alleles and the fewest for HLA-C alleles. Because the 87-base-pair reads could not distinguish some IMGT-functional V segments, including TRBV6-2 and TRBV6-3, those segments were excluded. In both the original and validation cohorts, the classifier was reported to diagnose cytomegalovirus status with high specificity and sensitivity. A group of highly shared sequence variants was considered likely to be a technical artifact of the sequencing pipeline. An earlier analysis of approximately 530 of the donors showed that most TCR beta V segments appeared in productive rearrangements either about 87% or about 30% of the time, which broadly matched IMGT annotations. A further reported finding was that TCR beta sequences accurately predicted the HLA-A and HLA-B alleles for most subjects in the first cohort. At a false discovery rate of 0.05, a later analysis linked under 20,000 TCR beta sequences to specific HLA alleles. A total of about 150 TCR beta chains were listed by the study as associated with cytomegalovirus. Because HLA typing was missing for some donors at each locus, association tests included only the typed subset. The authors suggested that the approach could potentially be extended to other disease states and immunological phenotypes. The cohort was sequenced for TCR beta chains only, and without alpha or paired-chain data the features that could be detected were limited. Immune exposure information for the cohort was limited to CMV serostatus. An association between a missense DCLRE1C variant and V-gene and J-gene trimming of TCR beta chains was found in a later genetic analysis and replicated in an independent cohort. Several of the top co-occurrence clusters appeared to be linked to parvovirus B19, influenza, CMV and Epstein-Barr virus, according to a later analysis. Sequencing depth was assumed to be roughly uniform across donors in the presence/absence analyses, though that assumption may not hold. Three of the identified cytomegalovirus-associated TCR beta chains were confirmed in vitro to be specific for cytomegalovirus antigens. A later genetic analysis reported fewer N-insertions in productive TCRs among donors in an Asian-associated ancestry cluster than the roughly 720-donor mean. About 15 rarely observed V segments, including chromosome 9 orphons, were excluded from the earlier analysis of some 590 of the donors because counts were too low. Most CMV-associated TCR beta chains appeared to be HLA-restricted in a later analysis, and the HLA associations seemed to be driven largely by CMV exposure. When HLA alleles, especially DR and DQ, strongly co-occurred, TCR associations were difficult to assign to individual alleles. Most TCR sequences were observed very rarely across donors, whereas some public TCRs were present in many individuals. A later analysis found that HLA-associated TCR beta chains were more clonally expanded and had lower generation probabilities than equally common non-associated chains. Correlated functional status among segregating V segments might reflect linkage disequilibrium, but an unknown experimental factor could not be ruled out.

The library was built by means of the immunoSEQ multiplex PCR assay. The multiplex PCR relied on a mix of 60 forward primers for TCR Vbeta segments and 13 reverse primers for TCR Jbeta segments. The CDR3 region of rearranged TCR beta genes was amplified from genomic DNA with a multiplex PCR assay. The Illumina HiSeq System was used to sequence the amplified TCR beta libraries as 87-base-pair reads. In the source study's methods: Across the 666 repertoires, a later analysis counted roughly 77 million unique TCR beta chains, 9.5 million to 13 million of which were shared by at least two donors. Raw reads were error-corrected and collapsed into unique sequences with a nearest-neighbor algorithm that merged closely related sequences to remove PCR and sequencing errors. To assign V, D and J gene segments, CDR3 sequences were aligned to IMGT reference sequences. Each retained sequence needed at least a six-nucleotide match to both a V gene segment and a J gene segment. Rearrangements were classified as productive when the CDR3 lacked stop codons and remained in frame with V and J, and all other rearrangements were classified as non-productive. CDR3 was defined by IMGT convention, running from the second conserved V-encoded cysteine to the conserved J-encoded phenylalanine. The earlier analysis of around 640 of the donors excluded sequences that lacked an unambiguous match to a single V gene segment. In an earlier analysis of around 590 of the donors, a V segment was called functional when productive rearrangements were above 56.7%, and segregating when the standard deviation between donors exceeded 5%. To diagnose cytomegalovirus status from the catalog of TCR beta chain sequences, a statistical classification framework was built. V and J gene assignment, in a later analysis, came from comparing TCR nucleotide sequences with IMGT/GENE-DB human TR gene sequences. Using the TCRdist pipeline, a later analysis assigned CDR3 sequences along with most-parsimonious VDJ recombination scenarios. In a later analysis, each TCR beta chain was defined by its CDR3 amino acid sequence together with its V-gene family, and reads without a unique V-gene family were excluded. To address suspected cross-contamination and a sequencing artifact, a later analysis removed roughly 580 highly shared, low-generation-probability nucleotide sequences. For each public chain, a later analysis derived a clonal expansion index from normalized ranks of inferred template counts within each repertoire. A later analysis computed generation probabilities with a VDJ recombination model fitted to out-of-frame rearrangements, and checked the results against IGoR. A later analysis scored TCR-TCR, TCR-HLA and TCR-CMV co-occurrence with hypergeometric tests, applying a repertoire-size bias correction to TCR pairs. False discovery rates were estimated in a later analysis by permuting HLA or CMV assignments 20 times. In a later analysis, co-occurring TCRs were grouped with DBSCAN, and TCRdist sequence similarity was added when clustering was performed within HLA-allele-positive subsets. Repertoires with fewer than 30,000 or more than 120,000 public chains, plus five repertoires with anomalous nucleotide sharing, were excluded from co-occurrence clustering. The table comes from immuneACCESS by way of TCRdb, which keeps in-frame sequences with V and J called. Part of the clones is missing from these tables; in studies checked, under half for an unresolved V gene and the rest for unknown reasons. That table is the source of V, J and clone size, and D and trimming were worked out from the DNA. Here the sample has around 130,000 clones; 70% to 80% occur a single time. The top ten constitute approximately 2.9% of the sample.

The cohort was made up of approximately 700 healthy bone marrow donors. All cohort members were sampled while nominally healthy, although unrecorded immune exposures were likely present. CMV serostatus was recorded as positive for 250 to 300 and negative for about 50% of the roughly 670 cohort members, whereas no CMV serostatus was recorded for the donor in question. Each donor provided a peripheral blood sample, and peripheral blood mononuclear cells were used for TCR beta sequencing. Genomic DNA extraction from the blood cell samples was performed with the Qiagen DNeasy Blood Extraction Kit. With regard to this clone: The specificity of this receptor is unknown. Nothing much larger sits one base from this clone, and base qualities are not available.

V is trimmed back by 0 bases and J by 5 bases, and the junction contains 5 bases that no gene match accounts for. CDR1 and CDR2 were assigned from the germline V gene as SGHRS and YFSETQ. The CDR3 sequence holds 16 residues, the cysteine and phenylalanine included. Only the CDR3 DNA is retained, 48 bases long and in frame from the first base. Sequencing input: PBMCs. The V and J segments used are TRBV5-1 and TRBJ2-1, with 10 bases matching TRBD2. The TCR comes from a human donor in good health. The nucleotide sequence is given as TGCGCCAGCAGCTTGGGATTGCTAGCGGGGGACAATGAGCAGTTCTTC. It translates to CASSLGLLAGDNEQFF.